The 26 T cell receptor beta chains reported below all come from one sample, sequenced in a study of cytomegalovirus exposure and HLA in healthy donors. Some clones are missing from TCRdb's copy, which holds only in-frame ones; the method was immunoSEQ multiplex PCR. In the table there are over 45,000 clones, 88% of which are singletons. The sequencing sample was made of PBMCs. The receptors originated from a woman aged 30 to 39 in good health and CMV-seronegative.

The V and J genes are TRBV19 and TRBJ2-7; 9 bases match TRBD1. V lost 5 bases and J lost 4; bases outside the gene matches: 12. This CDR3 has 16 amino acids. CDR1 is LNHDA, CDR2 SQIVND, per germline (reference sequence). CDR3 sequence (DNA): TGTGCCAGTAGTGATTCAACAGGGGGCAGGGTTTACGAGCAGTACTTC. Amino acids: CASSDSTGGRVYEQYF.

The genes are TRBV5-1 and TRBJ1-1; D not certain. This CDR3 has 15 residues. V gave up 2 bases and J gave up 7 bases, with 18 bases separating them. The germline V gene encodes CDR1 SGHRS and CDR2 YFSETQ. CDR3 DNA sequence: TGCGCCAGCAGCTTTTCGGGGAACCAACAAAATGAAGCTTTCTTT. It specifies CASSFSGNQQNEAFF.

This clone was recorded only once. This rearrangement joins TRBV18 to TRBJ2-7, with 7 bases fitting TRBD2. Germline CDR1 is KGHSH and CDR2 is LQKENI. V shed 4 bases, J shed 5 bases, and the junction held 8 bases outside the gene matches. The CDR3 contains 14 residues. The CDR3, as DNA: TGTGCCAGCTCACTTAGCGGGCGGAGGAACGAGCAGTACTTC. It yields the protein CASSLSGRRNEQYF.

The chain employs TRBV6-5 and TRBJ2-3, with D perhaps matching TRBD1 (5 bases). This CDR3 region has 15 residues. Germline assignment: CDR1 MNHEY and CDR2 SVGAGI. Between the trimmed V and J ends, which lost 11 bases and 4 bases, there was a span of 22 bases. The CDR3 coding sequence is TGTGCCGGACCAGGGCCTAGGGCTCCCTCAGATACGCAGTATTTT. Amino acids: CAGPGPRAPSDTQYF.

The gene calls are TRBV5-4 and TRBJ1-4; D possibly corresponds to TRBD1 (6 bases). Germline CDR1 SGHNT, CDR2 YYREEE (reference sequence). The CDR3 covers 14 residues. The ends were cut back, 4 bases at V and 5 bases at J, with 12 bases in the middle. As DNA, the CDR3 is TGTGCCAGCAGCCTCGGACAGACCAATGAAAAACTGTTTTTT. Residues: CASSLGQTNEKLFF. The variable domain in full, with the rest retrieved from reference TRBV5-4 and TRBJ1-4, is ETGVTQSPTHLIKTRGQQVTLRCSSQSGHNTVSWYQQALGQGPQFIFQYYREEENGRGNFPPRFSGLQFPNYSSELNVNALELDDSALYLCASSLGQTNEKLFFGSGTQLSVL.

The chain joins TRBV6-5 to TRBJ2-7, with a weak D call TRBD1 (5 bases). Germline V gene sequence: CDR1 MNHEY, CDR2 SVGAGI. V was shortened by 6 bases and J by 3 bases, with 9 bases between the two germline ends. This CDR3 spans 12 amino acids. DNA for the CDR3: TGTGCCAGCAGGCAAGACAGCTACGAGCAGTACTTC. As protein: CASRQDSYEQYF.

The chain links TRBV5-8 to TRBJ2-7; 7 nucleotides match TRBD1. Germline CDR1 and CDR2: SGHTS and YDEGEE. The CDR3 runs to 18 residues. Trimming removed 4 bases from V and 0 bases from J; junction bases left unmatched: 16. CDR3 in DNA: TGTGCCAGCAGCCCGGTAGGGACAGCCATCCTTTACTCCTACGAGCAGTACTTC. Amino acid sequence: CASSPVGTAILYSYEQYF.

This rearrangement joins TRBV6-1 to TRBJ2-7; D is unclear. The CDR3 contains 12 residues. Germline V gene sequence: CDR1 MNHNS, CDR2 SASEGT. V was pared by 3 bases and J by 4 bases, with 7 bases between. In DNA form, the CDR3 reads TGTGCCAGCAGTGAGTTCCTTTACGAGCAGTACTTC. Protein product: CASSEFLYEQYF.

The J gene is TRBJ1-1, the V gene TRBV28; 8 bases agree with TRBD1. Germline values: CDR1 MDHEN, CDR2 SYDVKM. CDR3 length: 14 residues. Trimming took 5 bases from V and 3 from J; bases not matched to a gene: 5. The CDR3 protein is CASSEGTGYTEAFF. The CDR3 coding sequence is TGTGCCAGCAGTGAAGGGACAGGTTACACTGAAGCTTTCTTT.

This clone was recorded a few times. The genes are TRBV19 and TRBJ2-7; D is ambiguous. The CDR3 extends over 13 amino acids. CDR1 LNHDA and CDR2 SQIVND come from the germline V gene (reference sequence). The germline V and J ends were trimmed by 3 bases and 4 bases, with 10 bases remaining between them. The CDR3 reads CASSIFAGYEQYF. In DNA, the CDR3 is TGTGCCAGTAGTATCTTCGCCGGGTACGAGCAGTACTTC. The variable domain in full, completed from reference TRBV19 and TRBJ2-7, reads DGGITQSPKYLFRKEGQNVTLSCEQNLNHDAMYWYRQDPGQGLRLIYYSQIVNDFQKGDIAEGYSVSREKKESFPLTVTSAQKNPTAFYLCASSIFAGYEQYFGPGTRLTVT.

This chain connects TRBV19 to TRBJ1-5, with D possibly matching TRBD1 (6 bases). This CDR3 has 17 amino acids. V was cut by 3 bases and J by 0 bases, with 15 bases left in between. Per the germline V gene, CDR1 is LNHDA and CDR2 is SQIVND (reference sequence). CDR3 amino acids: CASSMDSRPYSNQPQHF. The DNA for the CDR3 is TGTGCCAGTAGTATGGACAGCCGCCCATATAGCAATCAGCCCCAGCATTTT.

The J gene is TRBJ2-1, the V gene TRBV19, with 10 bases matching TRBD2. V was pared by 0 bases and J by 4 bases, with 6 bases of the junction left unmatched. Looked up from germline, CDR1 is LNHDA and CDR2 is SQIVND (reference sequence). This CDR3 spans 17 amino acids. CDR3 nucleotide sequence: TGTGCCAGTAGTATAGATCGACTAGCGGGCTATTACAATGAGCAGTTCTTC. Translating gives CASSIDRLAGYYNEQFF.

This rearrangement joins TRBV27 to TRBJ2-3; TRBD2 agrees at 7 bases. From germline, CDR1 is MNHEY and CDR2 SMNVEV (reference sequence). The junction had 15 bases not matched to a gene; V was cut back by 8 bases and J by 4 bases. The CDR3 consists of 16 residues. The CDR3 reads CASRGEAAGRADTQYF. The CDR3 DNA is TGTGCCAGCCGGGGGGAGGCGGCAGGGCGGGCAGATACGCAGTATTTT.

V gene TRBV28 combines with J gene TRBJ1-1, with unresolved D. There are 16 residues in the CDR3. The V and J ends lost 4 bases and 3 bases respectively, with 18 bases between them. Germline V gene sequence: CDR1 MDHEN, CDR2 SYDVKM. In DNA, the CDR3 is TGTGCCAGCAGTTCCCGGGCCCCAACTAGGGACACTGAAGCTTTCTTT. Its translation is CASSSRAPTRDTEAFF.

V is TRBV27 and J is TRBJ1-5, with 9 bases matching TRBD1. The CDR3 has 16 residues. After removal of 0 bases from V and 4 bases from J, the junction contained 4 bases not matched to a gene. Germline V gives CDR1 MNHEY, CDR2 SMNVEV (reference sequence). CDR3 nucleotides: TGTGCCAGCAGTTTATCGCCGGGACAGGGTAATCAGCCCCAGCATTTT. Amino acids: CASSLSPGQGNQPQHF.

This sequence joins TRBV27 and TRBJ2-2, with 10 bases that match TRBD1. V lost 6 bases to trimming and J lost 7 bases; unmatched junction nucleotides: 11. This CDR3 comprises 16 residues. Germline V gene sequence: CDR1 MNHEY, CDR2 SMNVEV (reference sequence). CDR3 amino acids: CASRRQGAKLSGELFF. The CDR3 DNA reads TGTGCCAGCAGACGACAGGGGGCAAAACTCAGCGGGGAGCTGTTTTTT.

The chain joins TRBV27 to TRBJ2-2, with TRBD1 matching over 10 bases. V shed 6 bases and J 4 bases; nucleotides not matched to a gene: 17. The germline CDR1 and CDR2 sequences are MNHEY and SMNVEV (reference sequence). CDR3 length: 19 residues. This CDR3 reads CASRLVIRTGGRSTGELFF. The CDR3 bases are TGTGCCAGCAGATTGGTGATTAGGACAGGGGGGCGAAGCACCGGGGAGCTGTTTTTT.

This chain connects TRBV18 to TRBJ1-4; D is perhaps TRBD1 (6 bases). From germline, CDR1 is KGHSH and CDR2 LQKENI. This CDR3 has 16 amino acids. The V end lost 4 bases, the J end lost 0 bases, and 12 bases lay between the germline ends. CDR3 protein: CASSRTGRATNEKLFF. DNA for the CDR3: TGTGCCAGCTCACGCACAGGGAGAGCAACTAATGAAAAACTGTTTTTT. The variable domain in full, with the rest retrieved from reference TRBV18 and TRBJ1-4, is NAGVMQNPRHLVRRRGQEARLRCSPMKGHSHVYWYRQLPEEGLKFMVYLQKENIIDESGMPKERFSAEFPKEGPSILRIQQVVRGDSAAYFCASSRTGRATNEKLFFGSGTQLSVL.

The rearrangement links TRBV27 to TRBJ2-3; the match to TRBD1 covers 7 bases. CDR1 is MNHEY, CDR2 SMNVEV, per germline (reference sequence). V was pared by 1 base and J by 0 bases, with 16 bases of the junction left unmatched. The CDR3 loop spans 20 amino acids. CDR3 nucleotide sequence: TGTGCCAGCAGTTTATACGGGACAGTACCTTCTCCGACTAGCACAGATACGCAGTATTTT. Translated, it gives CASSLYGTVPSPTSTDTQYF.

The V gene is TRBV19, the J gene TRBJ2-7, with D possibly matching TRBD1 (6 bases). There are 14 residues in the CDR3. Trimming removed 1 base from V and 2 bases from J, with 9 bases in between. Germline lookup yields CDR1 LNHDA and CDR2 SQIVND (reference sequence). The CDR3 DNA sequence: TGTGCCAGTAGTATAGGGGGGCGGCCCTACGAGCAGTACTTC. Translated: CASSIGGRPYEQYF. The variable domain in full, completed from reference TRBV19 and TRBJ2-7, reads DGGITQSPKYLFRKEGQNVTLSCEQNLNHDAMYWYRQDPGQGLRLIYYSQIVNDFQKGDIAEGYSVSREKKESFPLTVTSAQKNPTAFYLCASSIGGRPYEQYFGPGTRLTVT.

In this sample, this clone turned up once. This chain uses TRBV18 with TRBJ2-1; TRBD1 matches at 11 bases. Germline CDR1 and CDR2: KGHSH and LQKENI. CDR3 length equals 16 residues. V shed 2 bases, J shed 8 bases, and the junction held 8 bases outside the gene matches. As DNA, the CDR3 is TGTGCCAGCTCACCAAAGTTGGGACAGGGGGTCTATGAGCAGTTCTTC. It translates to CASSPKLGQGVYEQFF.

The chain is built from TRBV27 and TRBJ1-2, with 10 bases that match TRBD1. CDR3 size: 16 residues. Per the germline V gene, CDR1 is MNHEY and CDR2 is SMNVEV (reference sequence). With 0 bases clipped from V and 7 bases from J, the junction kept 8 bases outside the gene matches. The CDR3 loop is CASSLSPRQGALGYTF. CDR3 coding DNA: TGTGCCAGCAGTTTATCCCCTCGACAGGGGGCTCTTGGCTACACCTTC.

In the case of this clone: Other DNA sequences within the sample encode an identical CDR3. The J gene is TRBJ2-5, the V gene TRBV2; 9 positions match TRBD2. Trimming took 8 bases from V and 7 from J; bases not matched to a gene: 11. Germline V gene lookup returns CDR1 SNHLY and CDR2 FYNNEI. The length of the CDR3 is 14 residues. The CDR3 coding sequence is TGTGCCAGCGGGGGGCTAGCGGGGTTTGGGACCCAGTACTTC. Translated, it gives CASGGLAGFGTQYF.

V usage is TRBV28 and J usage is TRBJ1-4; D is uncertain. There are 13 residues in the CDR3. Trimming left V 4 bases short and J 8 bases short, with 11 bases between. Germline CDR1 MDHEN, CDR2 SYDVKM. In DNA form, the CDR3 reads TGTGCCAGCAGTTCGTCGGGGAGGGAAAAACTGTTTTTT. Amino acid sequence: CASSSSGREKLFF.

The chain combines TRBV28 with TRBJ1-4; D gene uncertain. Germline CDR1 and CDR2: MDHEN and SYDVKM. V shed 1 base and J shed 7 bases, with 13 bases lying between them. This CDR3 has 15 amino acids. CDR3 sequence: CASSLSGSGSEKLFF. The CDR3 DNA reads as TGTGCCAGCAGTTTATCCGGCAGCGGGAGTGAAAAACTGTTTTTT.

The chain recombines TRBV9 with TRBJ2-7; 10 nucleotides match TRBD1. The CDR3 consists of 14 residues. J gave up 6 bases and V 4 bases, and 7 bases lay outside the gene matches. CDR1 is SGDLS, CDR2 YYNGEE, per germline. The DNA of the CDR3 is TGTGCCAGCAGCCCTCGACAGGGGGCCAGCGAGCAGTACTTC. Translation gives CASSPRQGASEQYF.